The 7 T cell receptor beta chains presented below share a single source sample, sequenced in a study of identical twins. From the 5' RACE reads, TCRdb called clonotypes with MiXCR, one entry per CDR3 protein. The table shows more than 650,000 distinct CDR3 sequences, with 6.1% occurring only once. The specimen was naive T cells sorted from blood. The receptor set was obtained from a man aged 18 to 29 in good health.

This clonotype came up many times. The rearrangement uses TRBV4-1 and TRBJ2-1; 9 bases map to TRBD2. The CDR3 is 17 amino acids. J gave up 4 bases and V 1 base, and 8 bases lay outside the gene matches. Germline assignment: CDR1 MGHRA and CDR2 YSYEKL. Here the CDR3 DNA reads TGCGCCAGCAGCCAAGTAGAAGGCGCGGGAGGGTACAATGAGCAGTTCTTC. It specifies CASSQVEGAGGYNEQFF.

This clonotype has a count of ten or more. V gene TRBV29-1 combines with J gene TRBJ2-6; D ambiguous. V shed 6 bases and J shed 0 bases, with 3 bases lying between them. The CDR3 totals 12 residues. Germline V lookup: CDR1 SQVTM, CDR2 ANQGSEA. The CDR3 nucleotides read TGCAGCGTCAGCTCTGGGGCCAACGTCCTGACTTTC. Protein: CSVSSGANVLTF.

This clonotype was seen repeatedly, ten times or more. The chain couples TRBV6-5 to TRBJ1-2, with unresolved D. This CDR3 spans 14 amino acids. Looked up from germline, CDR1 is MNHEY and CDR2 is SVGAGI. Trimming took off 0 bases at V and 1 base at J, with 6 bases between the two ends. DNA of the CDR3: TGTGCCAGCAGTTACTCGCAGTTTAACTATGGCTACACCTTC. It specifies CASSYSQFNYGYTF.

V gene TRBV12-3 or TRBV12-4 combines with J gene TRBJ2-1, with TRBD1 matching over 12 bases. The CDR3 has 16 residues. V lost 4 bases to trimming and J lost 7 bases; unmatched junction nucleotides: 8. This CDR3 is CASSSRDRGRGNEQFF. The CDR3 DNA is TGTGCCAGCAGTTCGCGGGACAGGGGGCGCGGAAATGAGCAGTTCTTC.

The CDR3 DNA follows: TGTGCCAGCAGTCCCGGGACAGGCCGCCCCTACGAGCAGTACTTC. Translating it yields CASSPGTGRPYEQYF. This chain connects TRBV27 to TRBJ2-7; 8 bases map to TRBD1. This CDR3 comprises 15 residues. V dropped 5 bases and J dropped 2; count of bases not matched to a gene: 8. CDR1 is MNHEY, CDR2 SMNVEV, per germline (reference sequence).

This clonotype was seen ten or more times. The chain has TRBV9 and TRBJ2-1; TRBD2 aligns across 8 bases. The CDR3 extends over 15 amino acids. CDR1 is SGDLS and CDR2 is YYNGEE in the germline V gene. V lost 4 bases to trimming and J lost 7 bases; unmatched junction nucleotides: 10. DNA for the CDR3: TGTGCCAGCAGCCTTTCGAGCGGGAGTTCAAATGAGCAGTTCTTC. Translating it yields CASSLSSGSSNEQFF.

This clonotype showed up many times. The rearrangement uses TRBV20-1 and TRBJ2-4; 12 positions agree with TRBD2. V dropped 2 bases and J dropped 1; count of bases not matched to a gene: 3. Per germline, CDR1 DFQATT and CDR2 SNEGSKA (reference sequence). This CDR3 has 16 residues. The CDR3 region is CSARFGTSGAKNIQYF. CDR3 nucleotides: TGCAGTGCTAGATTCGGGACTAGCGGGGCCAAAAACATTCAGTACTTC.